These 30 T cell receptor beta chains originate from one sample sequenced in a study of STAT5B mutations in CD4+ large granular lymphocyte leukemia (dated by TCRdb to between 2022 and 2023). The library was obtained by the immunoSEQ multiplex PCR assay. The source is immuneACCESS, and TCRdb retained only in-frame sequences with V and J called. Part of the clones is not carried over; for the studies checked, unresolved V genes explain less than half of this, and the remainder is unexplained. A total of 30,000 to 40,000 clones appear in this sample, 76% of them only once. 6.5% to 9% of the sample goes to the ten largest clones. The sample comprised CD4+ T cells from blood buffy coats. Receptors originate from a human donor in good health.

The chain couples TRBV6-6 to TRBJ2-1; the match to TRBD2 covers 7 bases. CDR3 size: 15 residues. V lost 4 bases and J lost 0; bases outside the gene matches: 3. CDR1 and CDR2 (germline): MNHNY, SVGAGI (reference sequence). The CDR3 DNA reads as TGTGCCAGCAGTTCTAGCGGAGCCTCCTACAATGAGCAGTTCTTC. Its translation: CASSSSGASYNEQFF.

The V gene is TRBV5-5, the J gene TRBJ2-5; 8 positions match TRBD1. The CDR3 has 15 amino acids. The V gene end was trimmed by 3 bases and the J gene end by 5 bases; junction bases not matched to a gene: 9. Per germline, CDR1 SGHKS and CDR2 YYEKEE (reference sequence). Here the CDR3 reads CASSWTGRNWETQYF. DNA for the CDR3: TGTGCCAGCAGCTGGACAGGGCGGAATTGGGAGACCCAGTACTTC.

The V call is TRBV5-1, the J call TRBJ1-3; 10 nucleotides match TRBD1. Germline V gives CDR1 SGHRS, CDR2 YFSETQ. V shed 4 bases and J 2 bases; nucleotides not matched to a gene: 6. CDR3 size: 16 residues. CDR3 sequence reads: CASSTTGTGAGNTIYF. The CDR3 DNA reads TGCGCCAGCAGCACAACCGGGACAGGGGCTGGAAACACCATATATTTT.

The chain recombines TRBV10-3 with TRBJ2-1; 12 bases agree with TRBD2. The germline V gene has CDR1 ENHRY and CDR2 SYGVKD. The CDR3 loop spans 13 amino acids. Germline trimming cut 8 bases from V and 7 bases from J; bases unmatched to any gene: 3. The CDR3 region is CAIRGTSGNEQFF. The CDR3 DNA is TGTGCCATCCGTGGGACTAGCGGGAATGAGCAGTTCTTC.

The chain couples TRBV7-2 to TRBJ2-1; 8 bases agree with TRBD2. Germline-derived CDR1 and CDR2 are SGHTA and FQGNSA. J lost 3 bases, V lost 5 bases, and 9 bases had no gene match. This CDR3 has 16 residues. CDR3 nucleotide sequence: TGTGCCAGCAGCCCTTTTAGCGGGGCTCGCTACAATGAGCAGTTCTTC. It translates to CASSPFSGARYNEQFF.

The V and J genes are TRBV18 and TRBJ2-7; 13 bases align to TRBD2. Germline V gene lookup returns CDR1 KGHSH and CDR2 LQKENI. CDR3 length: 16 amino acids. Trimming cost V 4 bases and J 3 bases; bases outside gene matches: 6. CDR3 sequence (DNA): TGTGCCAGCTCACGGGGACTAGCGGGGACTTACTACGAGCAGTACTTC. Amino acid sequence: CASSRGLAGTYYEQYF.

The gene calls are TRBV5-5 and TRBJ2-2, with D perhaps assigned TRBD1 or TRBD2 (5 bases each). Per germline, CDR1 SGHKS and CDR2 YYEKEE (reference sequence). CDR3 size: 18 residues. Trimming removed 1 base at V and 6 bases at J, with 22 bases between. CDR3 residues: CASSLSVPGPTVAGELFF. The CDR3 region has the DNA TGTGCCAGCAGCTTGTCTGTCCCGGGGCCTACCGTGGCCGGGGAGCTGTTTTTT. Together with reference TRBV5-5 and TRBJ2-2, the CDR3 gives the full variable domain: DAGVTQSPTHLIKTRGQQVTLRCSPISGHKSVSWYQQVLGQGPQFIFQYYEKEERGRGNFPDRFSARQFPNYSSELNVNALLLGDSALYLCASSLSVPGPTVAGELFFGEGSRLTVL.

V and J are TRBV7-8 and TRBJ2-3; TRBD1 is a possible D gene (5 bases). This CDR3 region has 15 residues. The germline V and J ends were trimmed by 2 bases and 6 bases, with 15 bases remaining between them. Looked up from germline, CDR1 is SGHVS and CDR2 is FQNEAQ. The CDR3 nucleotides read TGTGCCAGCAGCTTAATTTTTGGGGCGAGGGATACGCAGTATTTT. This encodes CASSLIFGARDTQYF.

The chain employs TRBV11-2 and TRBJ2-3, with TRBD2 identical over 7 bases. The CDR3 contains 17 residues. CDR1 SGHAT and CDR2 FQNNGV come from the germline V gene. V trimming: 1 base; J trimming: 0 bases; junction bases outside the gene matches: 7. The CDR3 here is CASSLVRLAASTDTQYF. The CDR3 nucleotides are TGTGCCAGCAGCTTAGTTCGCCTAGCGGCTAGCACAGATACGCAGTATTTT. Combining the CDR3 with reference TRBV11-2 and TRBJ2-3 gives the whole variable domain EAGVAQSPRYKIIEKRQSVAFWCNPISGHATLYWYQQILGQGPKLLIQFQNNGVVDDSQLPKDRFSAERLKGVDSTLKIQPAKLEDSAVYLCASSLVRLAASTDTQYFGPGTRLTVL.

The chain joins TRBV5-1 to TRBJ1-2; D unresolved. This CDR3 is built from 15 residues. V was clipped by 0 bases and J by 4 bases, with 13 bases between them. Germline values: CDR1 SGHRS, CDR2 YFSETQ. CDR3 sequence: CASSLAVGSAYGYTF. The CDR3 DNA sequence: TGCGCCAGCAGCTTGGCCGTGGGATCGGCCTATGGCTACACCTTC.

This clone was seen more than once but under ten times. The rearrangement links TRBV10-1 to TRBJ1-2; D is unclear. This CDR3 is 12 amino acids long. Germline assignment: CDR1 WNHNN and CDR2 SYGVQD (reference sequence). V shed 3 bases and J shed 7 bases, with 9 bases lying between them. DNA for the CDR3: TGCGCCAGCAGTGATGACTTCGGTGGCTACACCTTC. Translated, it gives CASSDDFGGYTF.

The chain links TRBV7-2 to TRBJ2-3; 10 positions agree with TRBD1. The CDR3 length is 15 residues. Germline V gene sequence: CDR1 SGHTA, CDR2 FQGNSA. The V gene end was trimmed by 5 bases and the J gene end by 3 bases; junction bases not matched to a gene: 5. The CDR3 DNA sequence: TGTGCCAGCAGCCCAGTGGGACAGGGGACAGATACGCAGTATTTT. Translation gives CASSPVGQGTDTQYF.

V gene TRBV7-6 combines with J gene TRBJ1-1; a weak D match, TRBD1 (5 bases). Trimming shortened V by 5 bases and J by 0 bases, and 13 bases separated the two germline ends. This CDR3 is 15 amino acids long. Germline loops: CDR1 SGHVS, CDR2 FNYEAQ. The CDR3 DNA sequence: TGTGCCAGCAGCCCTGAGCCCAGGGTGAACACTGAAGCTTTCTTT. Amino acids: CASSPEPRVNTEAFF.

The V call is TRBV10-3, the J call TRBJ1-3; D not resolved. This CDR3 spans 17 amino acids. V was shortened by 2 bases and J by 0 bases, with 14 bases between the two germline ends. From germline, CDR1 is ENHRY and CDR2 SYGVKD. The CDR3 is CAISEPPVAGSGNTIYF. The CDR3 DNA sequence: TGTGCCATCAGTGAGCCGCCGGTAGCGGGCTCTGGAAACACCATATATTTT.

The rearrangement uses TRBV11-2 and TRBJ1-6; D is possibly TRBD1 (5 bases). V was cut by 5 bases and J by 1 base, with 12 bases left in between. The CDR3 spans 16 residues. Germline V lookup: CDR1 SGHAT, CDR2 FQNNGV. CDR3 protein: CASSGPGGSYNSPLHF. CDR3 sequence (DNA): TGTGCCAGCAGCGGTCCTGGGGGTTCCTATAATTCACCCCTCCACTTT.

The V gene is TRBV6-1, the J gene TRBJ2-3, with a tentative D call TRBD2 (5 bases). The CDR3 contains 13 residues. Germline V CDR1 and CDR2: MNHNS, SASEGT. Deletions cut 4 bases from V and 1 base from J, with 6 bases between. CDR3 nucleotides: TGTGCCAGCAGTGGAGCGGGCACAGATACGCAGTATTTT. Protein: CASSGAGTDTQYF.

The chain uses TRBV6-6 and TRBJ1-4; possible D gene TRBD1, 5 bases. This CDR3 spans 16 amino acids. The V end lost 0 bases, the J end lost 7 bases, and 15 bases lay between the germline ends. Germline V gene lookup returns CDR1 MNHNY and CDR2 SVGAGI (reference sequence). The CDR3 protein is CASSYSTGGEGEKLFF. The CDR3, as DNA: TGTGCCAGCAGTTACTCCACGGGAGGGGAGGGTGAAAAACTGTTTTTT.

V is TRBV6-6 and J is TRBJ1-3; the D gene is possibly TRBD1 (5 bases). Germline V gives CDR1 MNHNY, CDR2 SVGAGI (reference sequence). Trimming left V 5 bases short and J 3 bases short, with 11 bases between. The CDR3 consists of 14 residues. The CDR3 here is CASSLGGGGNTIYF. DNA for the CDR3: TGTGCCAGCAGTCTGGGGGGGGGTGGAAACACCATATATTTT.

CDR3 sequence (DNA): TGTGCCAGCGGACAGGGAAGCGAGCAGTACTTC. Translation: CASGQGSEQYF. V gene TRBV2 combines with J gene TRBJ2-7; 8 nucleotides agree with TRBD1. The germline V gene has CDR1 SNHLY and CDR2 FYNNEI. The CDR3 has 11 amino acids. V shed 8 bases and J 6 bases; nucleotides not matched to a gene: 3.

The chain employs TRBV5-5 and TRBJ2-1, with D possibly called TRBD1 or TRBD2 (6 bases each). The germline CDR1 and CDR2 sequences are SGHKS and YYEKEE (reference sequence). Deletions cut 2 bases from V and 2 bases from J, with 11 bases between. The CDR3 is 15 residues long. The DNA of the CDR3 is TGTGCCAGCAGCTTACAGGGAGGCCCCTACAATGAGCAGTTCTTC. Translating gives CASSLQGGPYNEQFF.

CDR3 DNA: TGTGCCAGCAGCTCAACAGGGGGATCCTACAATGAGCAGTTCTTC. Protein product: CASSSTGGSYNEQFF. The rearrangement joins TRBV11-2 to TRBJ2-1, with 8 bases fitting TRBD1. CDR3 length equals 15 residues. Germline V gene lookup returns CDR1 SGHAT and CDR2 FQNNGV. Trimming removed 4 bases from V and 1 base from J; junction bases left unmatched: 3.

This clone has a handful of counts. Additional DNA sequences in this sample encode the identical CDR3. The chain employs TRBV4-1 and TRBJ1-2; no reliable D call. V shed 0 bases and J shed 5 bases, with 7 bases lying between them. The CDR3 runs to 13 residues. Germline CDR1 MGHRA, CDR2 YSYEKL. For the CDR3, the DNA is TGCGCCAGCAGCCAAGATCCCGGGTATGGCTACACCTTC. It translates to CASSQDPGYGYTF.

The V gene is TRBV6-6, the J gene TRBJ1-1, with TRBD1 matching over 10 bases. The CDR3 loop spans 14 amino acids. Germline V gene sequence: CDR1 MNHNY, CDR2 SVGAGI (reference sequence). Trimming took 6 bases from V and 4 from J; bases not matched to a gene: 5. CDR3 coding DNA: TGTGCCAGCAGCCCCGGGACAGGGGTCACTGAAGCTTTCTTT. It yields the protein CASSPGTGVTEAFF.

The sample holds a few counts of this clone. The gene calls are TRBV5-6 and TRBJ2-1; perhaps TRBD2 as D (5 bases). The CDR3 consists of 15 residues. Looked up from germline, CDR1 is SGHDT and CDR2 is YYEEEE. V gave up 2 bases and J gave up 0 bases, with 9 bases separating them. DNA of the CDR3: TGTGCCAGCAGCTTTTCCGGGAACTCCTACAATGAGCAGTTCTTC. Translation: CASSFSGNSYNEQFF.

The rearrangement uses TRBV7-2 and TRBJ2-5; no definite D call. Germline V gene sequence: CDR1 SGHTA, CDR2 FQGNSA. The CDR3 loop spans 15 amino acids. Trimming stripped 1 base from V and 0 bases from J, with 9 bases between. CDR3 sequence: CASSLDTHYQETQYF. CDR3 nucleotides: TGTGCCAGCAGCTTAGACACTCACTACCAAGAGACCCAGTACTTC.

V gene TRBV5-8 combines with J gene TRBJ1-2, with a possible D match to TRBD1 (5 bases). This CDR3 is built from 15 residues. Germline CDR1 SGHTS, CDR2 YDEGEE. Trimming stripped 1 base from V and 8 bases from J, with 18 bases between. The CDR3 sequence: CASSLSYPGAEGYTF. CDR3 coding DNA: TGTGCCAGCAGCTTGTCTTACCCCGGGGCGGAAGGCTACACCTTC.

CDR3 residues: CASSFSDASYGYTF. CDR3 DNA: TGTGCCAGCAGTTTCTCGGACGCGTCCTATGGCTACACCTTC. The rearrangement uses TRBV6-6 and TRBJ1-2; D is ambiguous. The CDR3 loop spans 14 amino acids. CDR1 and CDR2 (germline): MNHNY, SVGAGI (reference sequence). V gave up 4 bases and J gave up 4 bases, with 13 bases separating them.

The rearrangement links TRBV7-3 to TRBJ2-3, with unresolved D. CDR1 and CDR2 from the germline V gene are SGHTA and FQGTGA. The CDR3 consists of 12 residues. Trimming removed 2 bases from V and 9 bases from J, with 9 bases in between. This chain's CDR3 is CASSLGVGTQYF. The DNA of the CDR3 is TGTGCCAGCAGCTTAGGGGTAGGGACGCAGTATTTT.

CDR3 DNA sequence: TGTGCCAGCAGCCCTTTGGGGCCAACAGGGGGCAATCAGCCCCAGCATTTT. Translation gives CASSPLGPTGGNQPQHF. The rearrangement uses TRBV28 and TRBJ1-5, with 7 bases matching TRBD1. The germline gives CDR1 MDHEN, CDR2 SYDVKM. V gave up 6 bases and J gave up 2 bases; unmatched junction bases: 13. There are 17 residues in the CDR3.

For the CDR3, the DNA is TGTGCCACCAGCAGGGGTGCGGACTATGGCTACACCTTC. Its translation: CATSRGADYGYTF. The chain couples TRBV15 to TRBJ1-2; D gene unclear. V gave up 3 bases and J gave up 3 bases, with 8 bases separating them. Germline CDR1 reads LNHNV; CDR2 reads YYDKDF (reference sequence). The CDR3 has 13 residues.